Below are 23 T cell receptor beta chains sequenced from a single sample in a study of CD8+CD57+ T cells in acquired aplastic anemia. Genomic DNA provided the template from which TCR beta VDJ and CDR3 profiles were obtained. TCRdb itself ran the reads through MiXCR, one entry per CDR3 protein. The table records 150,000 to 200,000 distinct CDR3 sequences, 55% to 80% of them present only once. What was sequenced was sorted CD4+, CD8+, or CD8+CD57+ T cells (not recorded which) from PBMCs. The receptor set was obtained from a human donor in good health.

This clonotype was found once. The rearrangement joins TRBV20-1 to TRBJ2-6; the D gene is possibly TRBD2 (5 bases). This CDR3 is 14 amino acids long. Trimming shortened V by 6 bases and J by 6 bases, and 15 bases separated the two germline ends. Germline V gives CDR1 DFQATT, CDR2 SNEGSKA (reference sequence). In nucleotides, the CDR3 is TGCAGTGCCCCTCCATTGCTAGCGGCCAACGTCCTGACTTTC. This translates into CSAPPLLAANVLTF.

The chain is built from TRBV7-6 and TRBJ1-1; 8 nucleotides match TRBD1. The CDR3 has 14 residues. Germline V lookup: CDR1 SGHVS, CDR2 FNYEAQ. The V gene end was trimmed by 4 bases and the J gene end by 8 bases; junction bases not matched to a gene: 9. CDR3 DNA: TGTGCCAGCAGCTACGGGCCTACAGGGGGAGAAGCTTTCTTT. It specifies CASSYGPTGGEAFF. Looking up the rest from reference TRBV7-6 and TRBJ1-1 gives the full variable domain: GAGVSQSPRYKVTKRGQDVALRCDPISGHVSLYWYRQALGQGPEFLTYFNYEAQQDKSGLPNDRFSAERPEGSISTLTIQRTEQRDSAMYRCASSYGPTGGEAFFGQGTRLTVV.

This clonotype was counted once. The chain carries TRBV7-6 and TRBJ1-1; D uncertain. Germline values: CDR1 SGHVS, CDR2 FNYEAQ. CDR3 length: 15 amino acids. Trimming shortened V by 1 base and J by 0 bases, and 9 bases separated the two germline ends. CDR3 in amino acids: CASSLGGSLNTEAFF. The CDR3 nucleotides read TGTGCCAGCAGCTTAGGAGGCAGCCTGAACACTGAAGCTTTCTTT.

This clonotype was counted only a few times. The rearrangement joins TRBV7-9 to TRBJ2-5; D unclear. Trimming shortened V by 3 bases and J by 4 bases, and 6 bases separated the two germline ends. The CDR3 is 12 residues long. CDR1 is SEHNR, CDR2 FQNEAQ, per germline (reference sequence). This CDR3 reads CASSFGGETQYF. CDR3 DNA: TGTGCCAGCAGCTTTGGTGGAGAGACCCAGTACTTC. Variable domain in full (rest from reference TRBV7-9 and TRBJ2-5): DTGVSQNPRHKITKRGQNVTFRCDPISEHNRLYWYRQTLGQGPEFLTYFQNEAQLEKSRLLSDRFSAERPKGSFSTLEIQRTEQGDSAMYLCASSFGGETQYFGPGTRLLVL.

The chain uses TRBV5-1 and TRBJ2-1; 7 nucleotides match TRBD2. The J segment lost 5 bases and the V segment lost 1 base, leaving 6 bases of the junction unmatched. Per germline, CDR1 SGHRS and CDR2 YFSETQ. There are 15 residues in the CDR3. The CDR3, as DNA: TGCGCCAGCAGCTTGACTAGCGAGAGCCACAATGAGCAGTTCTTC. Protein product: CASSLTSESHNEQFF.

This clonotype was found many times. This chain links TRBV15 with TRBJ2-1; D is unresolved. From germline, CDR1 is LNHNV and CDR2 YYDKDF (reference sequence). The CDR3 is 13 amino acids. Trimming shortened V by 3 bases and J by 0 bases, and 3 bases separated the two germline ends. The CDR3, as DNA: TGTGCCACCAGCAGGGGCTCCTACAATGAGCAGTTCTTC. This encodes CATSRGSYNEQFF.

The gene calls are TRBV9 and TRBJ2-1; 11 bases fit TRBD1. V trimming: 4 bases; J trimming: 8 bases; junction bases outside the gene matches: 8. Germline CDR1 and CDR2: SGDLS and YYNGEE. There are 15 residues in the CDR3. This CDR3 reads CASSSPDRGLDEQFF. Here the CDR3 DNA reads TGTGCCAGCAGCTCCCCGGACAGGGGGCTGGATGAGCAGTTCTTC.

This clonotype was seen ten or more times. The V gene is TRBV9, the J gene TRBJ2-7; D is undetermined. Germline V gives CDR1 SGDLS, CDR2 YYNGEE. V lost 3 bases and J 0 bases, leaving 10 bases between the germline ends. This CDR3 has 14 amino acids. DNA of the CDR3: TGTGCCAGCAGCGGCGGTGAGCCCTCCTACGAGCAGTACTTC. It encodes CASSGGEPSYEQYF.

In its sample, this clonotype was seen many times. The rearrangement links TRBV12-3 or TRBV12-4 to TRBJ2-5; D is possibly TRBD1 (6 bases). Trimming stripped 6 bases from V and 5 bases from J, with 19 bases between. CDR3 size: 15 residues. CDR3 sequence (DNA): TGTGCCAGCAGCTCCATTCTGGGGGCAGGTGAGACCCAGTACTTC. Translated: CASSSILGAGETQYF.

The chain's CDR3 is CAISGGQNYGYTF. For the CDR3, the DNA is TGTGCCATCAGTGGAGGTCAGAACTATGGCTACACCTTC. The V and J genes are TRBV10-3 and TRBJ1-2; D gene unclear. V shed 4 bases and J shed 2 bases, with 8 bases lying between them. The CDR3 covers 13 residues. CDR1 is ENHRY and CDR2 is SYGVKD in the germline V gene.

The genes are TRBV20-1 and TRBJ2-1; 10 bases match TRBD1. There are 18 residues in the CDR3. The germline V gene encodes CDR1 DFQATT and CDR2 SNEGSKA (reference sequence). Losses at the gene ends were 0 bases for V and 4 bases for J; bases not matched to a gene: 12. CDR3 loop: CSARDLDRGPGSYNEQFF. The CDR3, as DNA: TGCAGTGCTAGAGATCTTGACAGGGGGCCCGGGTCGTACAATGAGCAGTTCTTC.

This rearrangement joins TRBV20-1 to TRBJ2-7, with 11 bases that match TRBD2. This CDR3 region has 19 residues. V lost 0 bases and J lost 3; bases outside the gene matches: 16. Germline-derived CDR1 and CDR2 are DFQATT and SNEGSKA (reference sequence). CDR3 DNA sequence: TGCAGTGCTAGAGAGCGACTAGCGGGACGGGGCTCCACCTTCTACGAGCAGTACTTC. It encodes CSARERLAGRGSTFYEQYF.

The rearrangement joins TRBV19 to TRBJ1-1, with D hard to call. The CDR3 totals 15 residues. Germline-derived CDR1 and CDR2 are LNHDA and SQIVND (reference sequence). With 3 bases removed from V and 0 bases from J, the gap between germline ends came to 11 bases. DNA for the CDR3: TGTGCCAGTAGTATGGGTAATCGAATGAACACTGAAGCTTTCTTT. As protein: CASSMGNRMNTEAFF.

The V call is TRBV2, the J call TRBJ2-7, with 8 bases identical to TRBD1. V shed 7 bases and J 6 bases; nucleotides not matched to a gene: 8. The CDR3 runs to 13 residues. Germline V gene lookup returns CDR1 SNHLY and CDR2 FYNNEI. The CDR3 coding sequence is TGTGCCAGCACGACACAGGGGGGCATCGAGCAGTACTTC. Its protein product is CASTTQGGIEQYF. Based on the CDR3 plus reference TRBV2 and TRBJ2-7, the full variable domain is EPEVTQTPSHQVTQMGQEVILRCVPISNHLYFYWYRQILGQKVEFLVSFYNNEISEKSEIFDDQFSVERPDGSNFTLKIRSTKLEDSAMYFCASTTQGGIEQYFGPGTRLTVT.

The CDR3 DNA reads as TGCAGTGCTAGAGGGCTAGCGGGAGCTGGGGAGCAGTTCTTC. This translates into CSARGLAGAGEQFF. The gene calls are TRBV20-1 and TRBJ2-1; TRBD2 matches 10 bases. The length of the CDR3 is 14 residues. J was trimmed by 10 bases and V by 1 base; bases with no gene match: 7. Germline lookup yields CDR1 DFQATT and CDR2 SNEGSKA (reference sequence).

This chain joins TRBV7-9 and TRBJ2-5, with 7 nucleotides matching TRBD2. The CDR3 is 15 residues long. Germline loops: CDR1 SEHNR, CDR2 FQNEAQ (reference sequence). V gave up 4 bases and J gave up 1 base; unmatched junction bases: 6. The CDR3 sequence: CASSSSGLSQETQYF. The CDR3 DNA is TGTGCCAGCAGCTCTTCGGGACTATCCCAAGAGACCCAGTACTTC.

A few counts support this clonotype. The chain couples TRBV11-2 to TRBJ2-7; D remains unclear. The V gene lost 4 bases and the J gene lost 4 bases, with 11 bases spanning the gap. The CDR3 sequence is 13 residues long. Looked up from germline, CDR1 is SGHAT and CDR2 is FQNNGV. CDR3 in DNA: TGTGCCAGCAGCTCGTCATTCGTTTACGAGCAGTACTTC. This gives the protein CASSSSFVYEQYF. The full variable domain, its missing parts supplied by reference TRBV11-2 and TRBJ2-7, is EAGVAQSPRYKIIEKRQSVAFWCNPISGHATLYWYQQILGQGPKLLIQFQNNGVVDDSQLPKDRFSAERLKGVDSTLKIQPAKLEDSAVYLCASSSSFVYEQYFGPGTRLTVT.

This clonotype came up many times. The genes are TRBV5-8 and TRBJ2-3, with TRBD2 matching over 10 bases. CDR3 length equals 18 residues. Germline CDR1 and CDR2: SGHTS and YDEGEE. J lost 4 bases, V lost 4 bases, and 15 bases had no gene match. As DNA, the CDR3 is TGTGCCAGCAGCCCACCGTACACGAGCGGGAGGGCCGCAGATACGCAGTATTTT. It yields the protein CASSPPYTSGRAADTQYF.

This clonotype was found many times. The genes are TRBV9 and TRBJ1-2; D gene ambiguous. The CDR3 runs 11 residues. Germline CDR1 SGDLS, CDR2 YYNGEE. V was shortened by 3 bases and J by 6 bases, with 6 bases between the two germline ends. DNA of the CDR3: TGTGCCAGCAGCGCCCCGGATGGCTACACCTTC. Encoded protein: CASSAPDGYTF.

The gene calls are TRBV24-1 and TRBJ2-5, with D tentatively TRBD2 (7 bases). The tail of the sequence fits TRBJ2-1 better, so the J call may be wrong. From germline, CDR1 is KGHDR and CDR2 SFDVKD. The length of the CDR3 is 14 residues. CDR3 protein: CATSDLRGANEQFF. CDR3 DNA: TGTGCCACCAGTGATTTGCGGGGGGCCAATGAGCAGTTCTTC.

This clonotype was recorded many times. The DNA for the CDR3 is TGTGCCAGCAGCGTTTCGACAGGGGTCTACGCTACAGATACGCAGTATTTT. Residues: CASSVSTGVYATDTQYF. The genes are TRBV9 and TRBJ2-3; TRBD1 matches at 8 bases. The CDR3 totals 17 residues. Germline V lookup: CDR1 SGDLS, CDR2 YYNGEE. The J segment lost 3 bases and the V segment lost 2 bases, leaving 11 bases of the junction unmatched.

J is TRBJ2-7 and V is TRBV20-1, with 7 nucleotides matching TRBD1. Germline trimming cut 6 bases from V and 2 bases from J; bases unmatched to any gene: 7. The CDR3 is made up of 13 amino acids. From germline, CDR1 is DFQATT and CDR2 SNEGSKA (reference sequence). DNA of the CDR3: TGCAGTGCCCCGGGACAGCTGACCTACGAGCAGTACTTC. Its protein product is CSAPGQLTYEQYF.

This clonotype was observed many times. V and J are TRBV14 and TRBJ2-5; 9 bases are shared with TRBD1. V dropped 0 bases and J dropped 3; count of bases not matched to a gene: 14. Germline lookup yields CDR1 SGHDN and CDR2 FVKESK. The length of the CDR3 is 19 residues. CDR3 loop: CASSQDRRWETGGKETQYF. CDR3 nucleotide sequence: TGTGCCAGCAGCCAAGATAGAAGATGGGAGACAGGGGGTAAAGAGACCCAGTACTTC.